This T cell receptor beta chain is from a study of CXCR3-negative and CXCR3-positive naive CD8 T cells. CD8+ T cell subsets were each sorted in triplicate, more than 250,000 cells apiece. The study made its TRB cDNA libraries by 5' RACE, adding UMI labels. TCRdb reanalyzed the 5' RACE reads and collapses them to one entry per CDR3 protein, without DNA. The table gives around 50,000 distinct CDR3 sequences; the top ten clones make up roughly a quarter of it. Overall study findings and caveats: Diversity proved comparably high across both naive subsets and much lower in memory CD8+ cells. Naive cells that were CXCR3-negative or CXCR3-positive used TRBV-TRBJ genes alike, while memory cells diverged. Once cells were cryopreserved, CXCR3 expression went down partly, and most assays used fresh PBMCs.

As regards this clonotype: As yet, its antigen is unknown.

The clonotype comes from a human donor in good health. Some clones in this sample may be carry-over from other donors' samples. Sequenced material: memory CD8+ T cells from blood.

The CDR3 protein is CASSLISVDTQYF. This chain links TRBV7-2 with TRBJ2-3. Germline CDR1 and CDR2: SGHTA and FQGNSA. The CDR3 loop spans 13 amino acids.